A single sample is the source of the 22 T cell receptor beta chains below, sequenced in a study of molecular identifiers for immune sequencing clone quantification. TCRdb re-called the PCR reads with MiXCR, one entry per CDR3 protein. Among around 320,000 distinct CDR3 sequences listed, roughly a quarter were seen once. Sample: naive CD8+ T cells from blood, with Jurkat cell RNA spiked in. Subset reported: FACS-sorted CD8+CD4-CCR7+CD45RA+ naive T cells. The receptors were sampled from a human donor in good health. Some libraries in this study had Jurkat cell RNA spiked in.

This clonotype occurred once. A read error may produce the germline difference seen at one junction end. This chain uses TRBV7-9 with TRBJ2-3; D call uncertain. CDR1 is SEHNR, CDR2 FQNEAQ, per germline (reference sequence). CDR3 length: 12 amino acids. The CDR3 loop is CANSFRTDTQYF. The DNA of the CDR3 is TGTGCCAACAGCTTCCGCACAGATACGCAATATTTT.

Concerning this clonotype itself: This may be a read error, as it is one base from a much larger clone. In this CDR3 the conserved last residue, phenylalanine or tryptophan, is missing, so a read error is likely. J is TRBJ2-7 and V is TRBV19; no reliable D call. The germline CDR1 and CDR2 sequences are LNHDA and SQIVND (reference sequence). Trimming left V 8 bases short and J 3 bases short, with 14 bases between. This CDR3 comprises 13 residues. In DNA, the CDR3 is TGTGCCAGTGGGCCCGGGCTAAACTACGAGCAGTACTAC. This translates into CASGPGLNYEQYY.

This clonotype was observed many times. The rearrangement links TRBV9 to TRBJ2-4, with a possible D match to TRBD2 (5 bases). This CDR3 has 14 residues. From germline, CDR1 is SGDLS and CDR2 YYNGEE. V lost 2 bases and J 13 bases, leaving 19 bases between the germline ends. CDR3 coding DNA: TGTGCCAGCAGCGTTGGTGACTACACCTACCCACAGTACTTC. This encodes CASSVGDYTYPQYF.

With regard to this clonotype: The germline gene is not matched at one end of the junction; a read error may be the cause. This rearrangement joins TRBV29-1 to TRBJ1-4, with 12 bases lining up with TRBD1. The germline gives CDR1 SQVTM, CDR2 ANQGSEA. The CDR3 is made up of 16 amino acids. DNA for the CDR3: TGCAGCGTTGTTGGGGACAGGGGGCATGCCGGGGAAAAACCGTTTTTT. Translation gives CSVVGDRGHAGEKPFF.

Turning to this clonotype: Here the CDR3 omits its conserved ending phenylalanine or tryptophan, so a read error is the likely source. V is TRBV13 and J is TRBJ1-4; 9 nucleotides align to TRBD1. The CDR3 sequence is 15 residues long. The trim removed 1 base at V and 7 bases at J, leaving 4 bases unmatched. The germline gives CDR1 PRHDT, CDR2 FYEKMQ (reference sequence). The CDR3 bases are TGTGCCAGCAGCTTAGTCGGGACAGGGAGTGAAAAACTGTTTCTT. This translates into CASSLVGTGSEKLFL.

The rearrangement joins TRBV20-1 to TRBJ2-7, with D perhaps TRBD2 (5 bases). Deletions cut 0 bases from V and 0 bases from J, with 9 bases between. The CDR3 consists of 14 residues. The germline CDR1 and CDR2 sequences are DFQATT and SNEGSKA (reference sequence). CDR3 DNA: TGCAGTGCTAGAGATCGGCTAGCCTCCTACGAGCAGTACTTC. It specifies CSARDRLASYEQYF.

This clonotype was counted at least ten times. The chain couples TRBV11-1 to TRBJ1-1, with D hard to call. Germline values: CDR1 SGHAT, CDR2 FQDESV (reference sequence). The V end was cut by 1 base, the J end by 4 bases, with 10 bases between. The CDR3 sequence is 14 residues long. DNA of the CDR3: TGTGCCAGCAGCTTAGGCGAGATGGGCACTGAAGCTTTCTTT. Translating it yields CASSLGEMGTEAFF. Full variable domain (rest looked up from reference TRBV11-1 and TRBJ1-1): EAEVAQSPRYKITEKSQAVAFWCDPISGHATLYWYRQILGQGPELLVQFQDESVVDDSQLPKDRFSAERLKGVDSTLKIQPAELGDSAMYLCASSLGEMGTEAFFGQGTRLTVV.

This clonotype occurred many times. The chain has TRBV2 and TRBJ2-3, with no clear D. CDR1 is SNHLY and CDR2 is FYNNEI in the germline V gene. Deletions cut 6 bases from V and 4 bases from J, with 2 bases between. The CDR3 loop spans 10 amino acids. DNA of the CDR3: TGTGCCAGCAGCCCAGATACGCAGTATTTT. Amino acid sequence: CASSPDTQYF.

The sample holds a few counts of this clonotype. V and J are TRBV19 and TRBJ2-7; 7 bases line up with TRBD1. The germline CDR1 and CDR2 sequences are LNHDA and SQIVND (reference sequence). V was pared by 6 bases and J by 0 bases, with 14 bases of the junction left unmatched. This CDR3 is 17 amino acids long. CDR3 nucleotide sequence: TGTGCCAGTAGGAGTCCTGGGACAGAGCTGAGCTCCTACGAGCAGTACTTC. This translates into CASRSPGTELSSYEQYF.

This clonotype was detected only a few times. The chain has TRBV12-3 or TRBV12-4 and TRBJ2-3; D is possibly TRBD1 (5 bases). The CDR3 length is 12 residues. The V end lost 11 bases, the J end lost 5 bases, and 14 bases lay between the germline ends. CDR3 coding DNA: TGTGCCGTGGGGCAGGTTAAAGATACGCAGTATTTT. Its translation: CAVGQVKDTQYF.

This clonotype was seen at least ten times. The chain recombines TRBV7-9 with TRBJ2-3; 9 nucleotides match TRBD2. The germline V gene has CDR1 SEHNR and CDR2 FQNEAQ (reference sequence). V was pared by 1 base and J by 0 bases, with 2 bases of the junction left unmatched. The CDR3 covers 16 residues. The CDR3 DNA reads as TGTGCCAGCAGCTTAGGCACTAGCGGGAGCACAGATACGCAGTATTTT. This codes for CASSLGTSGSTDTQYF.

This clonotype was counted at least ten times. The J gene is TRBJ1-1, the V gene TRBV20-1; D is ambiguous. The germline V gene has CDR1 DFQATT and CDR2 SNEGSKA (reference sequence). The CDR3 loop spans 12 amino acids. Trimming pared 6 bases from V and 1 base from J, leaving 9 bases between. The CDR3 loop is CSAYPQNTEAFF. The CDR3 DNA is TGCAGTGCCTACCCCCAGAACACTGAAGCTTTCTTT.

The chain recombines TRBV6-5 with TRBJ2-2; 10 bases agree with TRBD2. V was pared by 5 bases and J by 10 bases, with 7 bases of the junction left unmatched. The CDR3 extends over 14 amino acids. Looked up from germline, CDR1 is MNHEY and CDR2 is SVGAGI. CDR3 nucleotide sequence: TGTGCCAGCAGTACCAGGACTAGCGGCCTGGAGCTGTTTTTT. Protein product: CASSTRTSGLELFF.

The V call is TRBV6-6, the J call TRBJ2-7, with 7 bases that match TRBD1. The V gene end was trimmed by 4 bases and the J gene end by 2 bases; junction bases not matched to a gene: 5. The V gene's germline CDR1 is MNHNY and CDR2 SVGAGI (reference sequence). CDR3 length: 14 residues. The CDR3 region is CASSSGGSPYEQYF. The CDR3 nucleotides read TGTGCCAGCAGTTCAGGGGGAAGCCCCTACGAGCAGTACTTC.

This clonotype was seen ten or more times. This chain connects TRBV7-9 to TRBJ2-5, with no clear D. The CDR3 length is 16 residues. Germline CDR1 is SEHNR and CDR2 is FQNEAQ (reference sequence). Trimming cost V 3 bases and J 3 bases, with 17 bases left between them. The CDR3 region is CASSLSRPTREETQYF. CDR3 DNA: TGTGCCAGCAGCTTGTCTAGACCAACACGGGAAGAGACCCAGTACTTC.

This clonotype was counted many times. The chain links TRBV7-9 to TRBJ2-5; D is unresolved. From germline, CDR1 is SEHNR and CDR2 FQNEAQ (reference sequence). Between the trimmed V and J ends, which lost 3 bases and 1 base, there was a span of 3 bases. CDR3 length equals 12 residues. CDR3 sequence reads: CASSFPQETQYF. The CDR3 DNA reads TGTGCCAGCAGCTTCCCCCAAGAGACCCAGTACTTC.

This sequence joins TRBV20-1 and TRBJ2-3, with D tentatively TRBD1 (5 bases). Germline V gene sequence: CDR1 DFQATT, CDR2 SNEGSKA (reference sequence). The length of the CDR3 is 16 residues. V was trimmed by 0 bases and J by 2 bases, leaving 15 bases between them. The CDR3 here is CSARDSRGLITDTQYF. CDR3 DNA: TGCAGTGCTAGAGATAGTAGGGGATTAATCACAGATACGCAGTATTTT.

This clonotype has a count of ten or more. V and J are TRBV5-5 and TRBJ2-7, with D perhaps assigned TRBD1 or TRBD2 (5 bases each). Germline V lookup: CDR1 SGHKS, CDR2 YYEKEE (reference sequence). The V gene lost 0 bases and the J gene lost 4 bases, with 11 bases spanning the gap. The CDR3 extends over 14 amino acids. CDR3 region: CASSLDGASYEQYF. The CDR3 bases are TGTGCCAGCAGCTTGGACGGGGCAAGTTACGAGCAGTACTTC.

This clonotype was seen many times. The DNA for the CDR3 is TGTGCCAGCAGCTTAGGACTGTACTCTGGAAACACCATATATTTT. Residues: CASSLGLYSGNTIYF. This chain joins TRBV7-2 and TRBJ1-3, with no clear D. This CDR3 region has 15 residues. With 1 base removed from V and 0 bases from J, the gap between germline ends came to 7 bases. Germline V gene data show CDR1 as SGHTA and CDR2 as FQGNSA.

This chain uses TRBV28 with TRBJ1-1; no firm D call. From germline, CDR1 is MDHEN and CDR2 SYDVKM. The CDR3 length is 13 residues. V gave up 7 bases and J gave up 4 bases, with 13 bases separating them. The CDR3 loop is CASTWRGSTEAFF. The CDR3, as DNA: TGTGCCAGCACCTGGCGGGGAAGCACTGAAGCTTTCTTT.

This clonotype was found many times. The V call is TRBV23-1, the J call TRBJ2-2; 11 bases are shared with TRBD2. TRBV23-1 is an ORF for which the function is uncertain. The CDR3 length is 17 residues. Trimming cost V 7 bases and J 0 bases; bases outside gene matches: 7. The CDR3 protein is CASTLAGGSANTGELFF. CDR3 bases: TGCGCCAGCACCTTAGCGGGAGGGTCTGCGAACACCGGGGAGCTGTTTTTT.

This clonotype has at least ten counts. The chain couples TRBV5-8 to TRBJ1-5; D uncertain. Per the germline V gene, CDR1 is SGHTS and CDR2 is YDEGEE. The CDR3 runs to 16 residues. Deletions cut 0 bases from V and 0 bases from J, with 10 bases between. The CDR3 loop reads CASSLVGTYSNQPQHF. The CDR3 DNA follows: TGTGCCAGCAGCTTGGTGGGCACATATAGCAATCAGCCCCAGCATTTT.